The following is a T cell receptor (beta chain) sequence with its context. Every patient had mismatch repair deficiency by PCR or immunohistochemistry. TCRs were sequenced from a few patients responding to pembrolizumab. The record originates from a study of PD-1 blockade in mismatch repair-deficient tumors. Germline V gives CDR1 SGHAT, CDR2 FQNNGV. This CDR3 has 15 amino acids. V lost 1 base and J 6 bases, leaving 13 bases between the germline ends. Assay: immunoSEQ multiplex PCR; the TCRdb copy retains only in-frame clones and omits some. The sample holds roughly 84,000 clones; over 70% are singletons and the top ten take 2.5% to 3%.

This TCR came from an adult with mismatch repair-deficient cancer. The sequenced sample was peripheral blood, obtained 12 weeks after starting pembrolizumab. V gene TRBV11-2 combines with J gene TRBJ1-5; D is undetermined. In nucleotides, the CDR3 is TGTGCCAGCAGCTTAGGTGGAGTAATGGGTCAGCCCCAGCATTTT. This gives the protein CASSLGGVMGQPQHF.